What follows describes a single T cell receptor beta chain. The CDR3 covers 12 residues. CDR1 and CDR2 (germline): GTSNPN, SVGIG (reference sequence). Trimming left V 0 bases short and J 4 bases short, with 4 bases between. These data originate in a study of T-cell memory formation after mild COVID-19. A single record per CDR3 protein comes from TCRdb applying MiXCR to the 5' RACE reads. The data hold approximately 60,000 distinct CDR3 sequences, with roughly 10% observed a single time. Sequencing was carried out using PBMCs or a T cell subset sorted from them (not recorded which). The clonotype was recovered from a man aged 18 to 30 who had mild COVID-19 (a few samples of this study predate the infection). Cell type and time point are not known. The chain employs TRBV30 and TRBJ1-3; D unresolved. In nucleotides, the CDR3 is TGTGCCTGGAGTGTATCGGGAAACACCATATATTTT. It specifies CAWSVSGNTIYF.